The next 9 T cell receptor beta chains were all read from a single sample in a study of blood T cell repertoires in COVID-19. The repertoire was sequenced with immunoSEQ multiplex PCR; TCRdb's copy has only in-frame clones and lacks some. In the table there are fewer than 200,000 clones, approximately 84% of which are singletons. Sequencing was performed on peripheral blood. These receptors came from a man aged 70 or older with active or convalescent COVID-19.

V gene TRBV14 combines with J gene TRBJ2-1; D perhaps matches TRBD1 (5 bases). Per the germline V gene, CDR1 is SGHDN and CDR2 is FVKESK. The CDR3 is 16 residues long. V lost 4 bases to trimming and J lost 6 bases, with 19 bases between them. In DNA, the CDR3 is TGTGCCAGCAGCCCCCTGTGGACACGGAACATCAATGAGCAGTTCTTC. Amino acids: CASSPLWTRNINEQFF.

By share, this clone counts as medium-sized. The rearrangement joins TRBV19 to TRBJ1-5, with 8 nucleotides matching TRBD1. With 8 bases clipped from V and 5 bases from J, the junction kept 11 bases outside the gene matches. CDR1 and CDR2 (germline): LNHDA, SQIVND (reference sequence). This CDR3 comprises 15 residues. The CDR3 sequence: CASEGGQGGYQPQHF. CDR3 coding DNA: TGTGCCAGTGAGGGCGGACAGGGAGGCTATCAGCCCCAGCATTTT.

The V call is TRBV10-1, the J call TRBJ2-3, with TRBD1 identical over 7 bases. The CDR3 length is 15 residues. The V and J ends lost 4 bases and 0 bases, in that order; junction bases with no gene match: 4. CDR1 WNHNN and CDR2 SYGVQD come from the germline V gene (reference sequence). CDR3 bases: TGCGCCAGCAGTGCAGGGACAGCTAGCACAGATACGCAGTATTTT. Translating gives CASSAGTASTDTQYF.

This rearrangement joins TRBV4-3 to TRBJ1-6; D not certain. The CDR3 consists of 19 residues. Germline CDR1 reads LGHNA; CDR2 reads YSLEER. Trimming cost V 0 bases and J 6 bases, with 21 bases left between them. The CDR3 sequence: CASSQEGGRYWGGNSPLHF. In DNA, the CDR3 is TGCGCCAGCAGCCAAGAAGGTGGGAGGTATTGGGGTGGTAATTCACCCCTCCACTTT.

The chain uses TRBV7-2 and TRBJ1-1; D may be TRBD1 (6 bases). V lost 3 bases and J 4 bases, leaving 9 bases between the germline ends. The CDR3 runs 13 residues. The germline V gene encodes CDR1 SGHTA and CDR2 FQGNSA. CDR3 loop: CASSFKGGTEAFF. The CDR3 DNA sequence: TGTGCCAGCAGCTTTAAAGGGGGCACTGAAGCTTTCTTT.

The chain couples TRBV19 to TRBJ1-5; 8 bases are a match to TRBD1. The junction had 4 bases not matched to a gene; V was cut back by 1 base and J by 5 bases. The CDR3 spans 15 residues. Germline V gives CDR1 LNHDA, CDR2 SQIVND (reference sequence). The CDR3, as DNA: TGTGCCAGTAGTATAGGTGCAGGGGGCGATCAGCCCCAGCATTTT. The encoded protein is CASSIGAGGDQPQHF. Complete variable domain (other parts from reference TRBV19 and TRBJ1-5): DGGITQSPKYLFRKEGQNVTLSCEQNLNHDAMYWYRQDPGQGLRLIYYSQIVNDFQKGDIAEGYSVSREKKESFPLTVTSAQKNPTAFYLCASSIGAGGDQPQHFGDGTRLSIL.

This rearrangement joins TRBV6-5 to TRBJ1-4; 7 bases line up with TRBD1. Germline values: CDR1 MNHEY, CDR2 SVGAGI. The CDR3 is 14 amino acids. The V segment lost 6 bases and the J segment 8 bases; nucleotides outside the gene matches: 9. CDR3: CASRKDRVEEKLFF. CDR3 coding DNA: TGTGCCAGCAGGAAAGACAGGGTGGAGGAAAAACTGTTTTTT.

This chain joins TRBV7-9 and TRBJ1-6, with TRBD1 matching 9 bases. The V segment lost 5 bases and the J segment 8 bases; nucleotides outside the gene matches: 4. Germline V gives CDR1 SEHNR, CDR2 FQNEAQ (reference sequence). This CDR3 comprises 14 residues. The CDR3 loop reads CASSEGQGYSPLHF. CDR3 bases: TGTGCCAGCAGCGAGGGACAGGGATATTCACCCCTCCACTTT.

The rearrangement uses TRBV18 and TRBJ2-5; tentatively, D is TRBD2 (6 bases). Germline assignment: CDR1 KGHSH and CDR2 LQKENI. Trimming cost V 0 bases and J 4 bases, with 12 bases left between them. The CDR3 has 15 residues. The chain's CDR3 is CASSPPTVGGETQYF. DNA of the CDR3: TGTGCCAGCTCACCACCTACAGTCGGGGGAGAGACCCAGTACTTC. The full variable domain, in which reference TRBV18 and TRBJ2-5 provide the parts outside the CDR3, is NAGVMQNPRHLVRRRGQEARLRCSPMKGHSHVYWYRQLPEEGLKFMVYLQKENIIDESGMPKERFSAEFPKEGPSILRIQQVVRGDSAAYFCASSPPTVGGETQYFGPGTRLLVL.